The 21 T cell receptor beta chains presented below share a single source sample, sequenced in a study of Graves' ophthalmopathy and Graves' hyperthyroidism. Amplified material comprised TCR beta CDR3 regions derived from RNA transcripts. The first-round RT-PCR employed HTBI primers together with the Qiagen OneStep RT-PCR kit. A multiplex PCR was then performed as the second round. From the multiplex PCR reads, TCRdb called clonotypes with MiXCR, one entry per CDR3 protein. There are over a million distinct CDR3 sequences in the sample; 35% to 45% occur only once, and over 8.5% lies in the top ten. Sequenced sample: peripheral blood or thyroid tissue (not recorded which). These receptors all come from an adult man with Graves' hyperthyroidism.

The CDR3 coding sequence is TGTGCCAGCTCACCCGACAGCTTCTATGGCTACACCTTC. Its translation is CASSPDSFYGYTF. The chain is built from TRBV14 and TRBJ1-2, with a tentative D call TRBD1 (5 bases). CDR3 length: 13 amino acids. V was pared by 8 bases and J by 4 bases, with 14 bases between. Germline CDR1 and CDR2: SGHDN and FVKESK.

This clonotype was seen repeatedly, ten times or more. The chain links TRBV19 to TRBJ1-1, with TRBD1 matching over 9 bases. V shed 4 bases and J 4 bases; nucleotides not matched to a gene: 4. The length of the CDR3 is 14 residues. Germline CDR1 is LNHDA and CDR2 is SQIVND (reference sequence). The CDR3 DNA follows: TGTGCCAGTAGTAGGATGGACAGGGGCACTGAAGCTTTCTTT. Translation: CASSRMDRGTEAFF. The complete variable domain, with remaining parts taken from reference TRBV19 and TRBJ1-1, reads DGGITQSPKYLFRKEGQNVTLSCEQNLNHDAMYWYRQDPGQGLRLIYYSQIVNDFQKGDIAEGYSVSREKKESFPLTVTSAQKNPTAFYLCASSRMDRGTEAFFGQGTRLTVV.

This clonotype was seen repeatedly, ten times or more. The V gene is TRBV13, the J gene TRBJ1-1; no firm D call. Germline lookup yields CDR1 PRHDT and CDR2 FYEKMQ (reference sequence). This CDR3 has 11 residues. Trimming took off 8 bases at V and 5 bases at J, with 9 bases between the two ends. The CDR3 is CASARETEAFF. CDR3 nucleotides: TGTGCCAGCGCAAGGGAGACTGAAGCTTTCTTT.

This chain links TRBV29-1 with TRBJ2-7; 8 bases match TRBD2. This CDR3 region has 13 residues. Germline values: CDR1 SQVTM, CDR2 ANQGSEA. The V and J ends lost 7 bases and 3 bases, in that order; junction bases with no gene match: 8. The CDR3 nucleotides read TGCAGCGCCATCGGGAGGGCTAACTACGAGCAGTACTTC. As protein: CSAIGRANYEQYF.

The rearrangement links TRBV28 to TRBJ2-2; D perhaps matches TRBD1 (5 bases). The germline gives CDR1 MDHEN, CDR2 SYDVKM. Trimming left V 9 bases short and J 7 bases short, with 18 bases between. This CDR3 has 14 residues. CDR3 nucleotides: TGTGCCAGTGAAGTCGGGCAGGGCTTCGGGGAGCTGTTTTTT. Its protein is CASEVGQGFGELFF.

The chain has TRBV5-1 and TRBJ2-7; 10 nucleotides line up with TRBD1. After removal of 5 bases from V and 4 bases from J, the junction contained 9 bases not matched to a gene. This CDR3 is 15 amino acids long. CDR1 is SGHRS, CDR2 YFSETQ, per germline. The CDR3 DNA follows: TGCGCCAGCAGAACGGACAGGGGGTCCGGTTACGAGCAGTACTTC. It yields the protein CASRTDRGSGYEQYF. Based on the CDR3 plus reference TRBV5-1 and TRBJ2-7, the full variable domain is KAGVTQTPRYLIKTRGQQVTLSCSPISGHRSVSWYQQTPGQGLQFLFEYFSETQRNKGNFPGRFSGRQFSNSRSEMNVSTLELGDSALYLCASRTDRGSGYEQYFGPGTRLTVT.

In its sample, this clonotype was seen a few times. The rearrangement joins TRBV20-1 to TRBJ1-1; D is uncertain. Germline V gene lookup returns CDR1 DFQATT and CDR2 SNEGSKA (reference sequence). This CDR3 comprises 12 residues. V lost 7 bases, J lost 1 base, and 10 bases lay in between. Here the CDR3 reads CSVLHGNTEAFF. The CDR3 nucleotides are TGCAGTGTCCTACATGGGAACACTGAAGCTTTCTTT.

In DNA form, the CDR3 reads TGCGCCAGCAGCCTAGGACAGGGTTCGTACCAGCCCCAGCATTTT. It yields the protein CASSLGQGSYQPQHF. The chain links TRBV5-1 to TRBJ1-5, with 8 nucleotides matching TRBD1. After removal of 4 bases from V and 7 bases from J, the junction contained 10 bases not matched to a gene. The CDR3 is 15 residues long. The germline V gene encodes CDR1 SGHRS and CDR2 YFSETQ. The complete variable domain, with remaining parts taken from reference TRBV5-1 and TRBJ1-5, reads KAGVTQTPRYLIKTRGQQVTLSCSPISGHRSVSWYQQTPGQGLQFLFEYFSETQRNKGNFPGRFSGRQFSNSRSEMNVSTLELGDSALYLCASSLGQGSYQPQHFGDGTRLSIL.

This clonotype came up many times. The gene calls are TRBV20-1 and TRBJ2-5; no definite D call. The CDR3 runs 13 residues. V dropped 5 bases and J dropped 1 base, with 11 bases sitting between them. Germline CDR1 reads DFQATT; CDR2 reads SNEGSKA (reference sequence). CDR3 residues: CSAGDAGQETQYF. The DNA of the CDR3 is TGCAGTGCTGGGGATGCTGGCCAAGAGACCCAGTACTTC.

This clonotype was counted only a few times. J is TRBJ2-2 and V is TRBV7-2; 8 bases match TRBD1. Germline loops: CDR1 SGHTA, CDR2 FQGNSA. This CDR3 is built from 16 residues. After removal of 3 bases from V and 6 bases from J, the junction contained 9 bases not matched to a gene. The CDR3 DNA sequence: TGTGCCAGCAGCTTCAGGGGGCCCCCGACCCCCGGGGAGCTGTTTTTT. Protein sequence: CASSFRGPPTPGELFF.

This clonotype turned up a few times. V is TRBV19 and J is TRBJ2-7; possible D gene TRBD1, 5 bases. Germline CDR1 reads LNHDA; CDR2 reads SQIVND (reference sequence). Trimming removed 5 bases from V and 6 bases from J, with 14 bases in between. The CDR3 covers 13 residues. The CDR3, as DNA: TGTGCCAGTAGTGAAGGGGCCAGCCCCGAGCAGTACTTC. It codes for CASSEGASPEQYF.

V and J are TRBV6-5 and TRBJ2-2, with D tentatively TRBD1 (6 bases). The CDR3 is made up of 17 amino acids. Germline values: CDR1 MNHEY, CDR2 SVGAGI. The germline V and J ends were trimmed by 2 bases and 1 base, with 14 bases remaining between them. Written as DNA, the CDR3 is TGTGCCAGCAGTTACCGACCACCGACAGGGAACACCGGGGAGCTGTTTTTT. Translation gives CASSYRPPTGNTGELFF.

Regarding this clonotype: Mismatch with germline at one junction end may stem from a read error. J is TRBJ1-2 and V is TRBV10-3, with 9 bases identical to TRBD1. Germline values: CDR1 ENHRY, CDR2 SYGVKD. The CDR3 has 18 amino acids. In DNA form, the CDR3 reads TGTGCCATCAGTAAGTCACCGGACAGGGGTATTCGCAGCTATGGCTACACCTTC. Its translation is CAISKSPDRGIRSYGYTF.

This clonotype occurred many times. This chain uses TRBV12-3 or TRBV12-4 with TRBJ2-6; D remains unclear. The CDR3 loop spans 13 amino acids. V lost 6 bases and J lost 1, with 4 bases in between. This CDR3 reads CASSRSGANVLTF. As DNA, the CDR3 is TGTGCCAGCAGCCGGTCTGGGGCCAACGTCCTGACTTTC.

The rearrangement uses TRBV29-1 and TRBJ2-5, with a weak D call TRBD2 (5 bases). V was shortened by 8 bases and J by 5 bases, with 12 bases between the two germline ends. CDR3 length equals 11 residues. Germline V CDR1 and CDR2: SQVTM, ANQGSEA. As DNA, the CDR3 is TGCAGCAGTTACGGGGTCGAGACCCAGTACTTC. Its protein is CSSYGVETQYF.

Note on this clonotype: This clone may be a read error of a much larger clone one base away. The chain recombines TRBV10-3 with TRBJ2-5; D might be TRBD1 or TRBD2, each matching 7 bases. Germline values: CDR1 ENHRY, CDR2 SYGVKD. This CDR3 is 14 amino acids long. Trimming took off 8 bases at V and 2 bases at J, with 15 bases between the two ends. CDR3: CAIGGAGGQETQYF. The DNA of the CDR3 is TGTGCCATCGGGGGGGCAGGGGGTCAAGAGACCCAGTACTTC.

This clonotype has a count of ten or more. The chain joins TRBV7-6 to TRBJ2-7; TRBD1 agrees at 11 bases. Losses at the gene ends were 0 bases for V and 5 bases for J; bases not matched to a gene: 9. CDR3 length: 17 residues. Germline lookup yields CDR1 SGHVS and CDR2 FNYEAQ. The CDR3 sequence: CASSLAGPRTGGHEQYF. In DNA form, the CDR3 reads TGTGCCAGCAGCTTAGCGGGGCCTCGGACAGGGGGCCACGAGCAGTACTTC.

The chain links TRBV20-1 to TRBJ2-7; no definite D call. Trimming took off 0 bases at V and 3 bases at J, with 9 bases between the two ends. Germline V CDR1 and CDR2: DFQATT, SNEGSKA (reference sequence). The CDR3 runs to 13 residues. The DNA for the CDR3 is TGCAGTGCTAGAGATCTGAGATACTACGAGCAGTACTTC. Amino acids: CSARDLRYYEQYF.

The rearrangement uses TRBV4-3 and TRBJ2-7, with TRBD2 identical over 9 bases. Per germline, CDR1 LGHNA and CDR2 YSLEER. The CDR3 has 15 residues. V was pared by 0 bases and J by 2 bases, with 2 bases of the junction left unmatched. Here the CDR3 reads CASSQDASGAYEQYF. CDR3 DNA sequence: TGCGCCAGCAGCCAAGATGCTAGCGGGGCCTACGAGCAGTACTTC.

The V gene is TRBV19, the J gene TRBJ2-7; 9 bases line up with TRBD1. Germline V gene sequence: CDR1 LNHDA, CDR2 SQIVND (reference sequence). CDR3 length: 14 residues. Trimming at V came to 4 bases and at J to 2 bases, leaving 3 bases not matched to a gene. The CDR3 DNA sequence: TGTGCCAGTAGTAGGACAGGGGACGCCTACGAGCAGTACTTC. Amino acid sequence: CASSRTGDAYEQYF.

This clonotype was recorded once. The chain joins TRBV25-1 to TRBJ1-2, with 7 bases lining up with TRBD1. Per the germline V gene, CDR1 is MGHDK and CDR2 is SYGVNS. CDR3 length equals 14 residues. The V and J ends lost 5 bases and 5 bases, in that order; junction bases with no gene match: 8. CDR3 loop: CASSSLGTAYGYTF. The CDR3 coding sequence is TGTGCCAGCAGTTCCCTCGGGACAGCGTATGGCTACACCTTC.